These 24 T cell receptor beta chains were all obtained from the same sample, sequenced in a study of technical replicates of blood from a handful of donors. TCRdb keeps only in-frame clones here, not all; method: immunoSEQ multiplex PCR. This table has 79,000 or so clones, 90% to 95% appearing once. Sequenced input: T cells isolated from PBMCs. The receptors here all came from a human donor in good health.

This sequence joins TRBV7-9 and TRBJ2-7, with TRBD1 identical over 7 bases. Trimming took 5 bases from V and 3 from J; bases not matched to a gene: 4. CDR3 length equals 13 residues. The germline V gene has CDR1 SEHNR and CDR2 FQNEAQ (reference sequence). CDR3 region: CASSRDRFYEQYF. The CDR3 DNA reads TGTGCCAGCAGCCGGGACAGATTCTACGAGCAGTACTTC.

The chain recombines TRBV20-1 with TRBJ1-3; D call uncertain. CDR1 DFQATT and CDR2 SNEGSKA come from the germline V gene (reference sequence). This CDR3 comprises 11 residues. Trimming took 0 bases from V and 7 from J, leaving 4 bases between them. The CDR3 DNA is TGCAGTGCTAGAGAGAGTAACACCATATATTTT. Its translation: CSARESNTIYF.

As DNA, the CDR3 is TGTGCCAGCAGTTTTAGGGGGGGTCATGGCAATCAGCCCCAGCATTTT. As protein: CASSFRGGHGNQPQHF. The rearrangement joins TRBV28 to TRBJ1-5, with a weak D call TRBD1 (6 bases). Trimming cost V 3 bases and J 2 bases, with 14 bases left between them. From germline, CDR1 is MDHEN and CDR2 SYDVKM. The CDR3 runs to 16 residues.

The chain recombines TRBV7-9 with TRBJ2-1, with a weak D call TRBD2 (6 bases). The V gene lost 5 bases and the J gene lost 10 bases, with 18 bases spanning the gap. CDR3 size: 14 residues. Germline values: CDR1 SEHNR, CDR2 FQNEAQ (reference sequence). The CDR3 DNA follows: TGTGCCAGCAGCCAAACCGCCGGGGGATCGGAGCAGTTCTTC. It is translated as CASSQTAGGSEQFF. The variable domain in full, completed from reference TRBV7-9 and TRBJ2-1, reads DTGVSQNPRHKITKRGQNVTFRCDPISEHNRLYWYRQTLGQGPEFLTYFQNEAQLEKSRLLSDRFSAERPKGSFSTLEIQRTEQGDSAMYLCASSQTAGGSEQFFGPGTRLTVL.

A few counts support this clone. The CDR3 is CASSWTGGNGYTF. The CDR3 nucleotides are TGTGCCAGCAGTTGGACAGGGGGAAATGGCTACACCTTC. J is TRBJ1-2 and V is TRBV2; 10 bases line up with TRBD1. The CDR3 covers 13 residues. With V trimmed by 5 bases and J by 6 bases, 3 bases remained unmatched. Looked up from germline, CDR1 is SNHLY and CDR2 is FYNNEI.

V usage is TRBV9 and J usage is TRBJ2-5, with TRBD2 identical over 8 bases. Losses at the gene ends were 2 bases for V and 5 bases for J; bases not matched to a gene: 5. Germline V gene sequence: CDR1 SGDLS, CDR2 YYNGEE. CDR3 length: 14 amino acids. CDR3 sequence: CASSVSGSYETQYF. Here the CDR3 DNA reads TGTGCCAGCAGCGTCAGCGGGAGTTACGAGACCCAGTACTTC.

The chain carries TRBV4-1 and TRBJ1-2, with D maybe TRBD1 (6 bases). Germline loops: CDR1 MGHRA, CDR2 YSYEKL. V was pared by 3 bases and J by 3 bases, with 14 bases between. The CDR3 extends over 15 amino acids. The chain's CDR3 is CASSHNRVSDYGYTF. DNA of the CDR3: TGCGCCAGCAGCCATAACAGGGTCAGCGACTATGGCTACACCTTC.

This chain uses TRBV20-1 with TRBJ1-1; D is perhaps TRBD1 (5 bases). V was cut by 6 bases and J by 7 bases, with 12 bases left in between. This CDR3 has 11 residues. Germline V lookup: CDR1 DFQATT, CDR2 SNEGSKA (reference sequence). CDR3 bases: TGCAGTGCCCACCCGGGGGTTGAAGCTTTCTTT. This codes for CSAHPGVEAFF.

The rearrangement uses TRBV6-1 and TRBJ1-2; D is perhaps TRBD1 (6 bases). Germline loops: CDR1 MNHNS, CDR2 SASEGT. With 6 bases removed from V and 0 bases from J, the gap between germline ends came to 11 bases. CDR3 length: 14 amino acids. CDR3 protein: CASSSDRTNYGYTF. Written as DNA, the CDR3 is TGTGCCAGCAGCTCTGACAGGACTAACTATGGCTACACCTTC.

The genes are TRBV29-1 and TRBJ2-7; D uncertain. The V gene's germline CDR1 is SQVTM and CDR2 ANQGSEA. Trimming took 4 bases from V and 1 from J, leaving 5 bases between them. This CDR3 is built from 11 residues. CDR3 region: CSVGLSYEQYF. The CDR3 region has the DNA TGCAGCGTTGGTTTATCCTACGAGCAGTACTTC.

This rearrangement joins TRBV25-1 to TRBJ1-2, with 9 positions matching TRBD1. Looked up from germline, CDR1 is MGHDK and CDR2 is SYGVNS. The CDR3 loop spans 13 amino acids. J lost 4 bases, V lost 3 bases, and 0 bases had no gene match. The CDR3 nucleotides read TGTGCCAGCAGTGAGGGACAGGGCTATGGCTACACCTTC. Protein: CASSEGQGYGYTF.

This clone was seen just once. The rearrangement uses TRBV19 and TRBJ2-5; 7 bases are a match to TRBD1. Germline loops: CDR1 LNHDA, CDR2 SQIVND (reference sequence). The CDR3 has 15 residues. The V and J ends lost 2 bases and 4 bases, in that order; junction bases with no gene match: 7. For the CDR3, the DNA is TGTGCCAGTAGTATATGGACAGGCCGAGGAGAGACCCAGTACTTC. This translates into CASSIWTGRGETQYF.

The chain combines TRBV9 with TRBJ2-3, with TRBD2 matching 14 bases. Germline loops: CDR1 SGDLS, CDR2 YYNGEE. V was clipped by 2 bases and J by 3 bases; unmatched bases: 2. The CDR3 runs 16 residues. As DNA, the CDR3 is TGTGCCAGCAGCGTGGGGACTAGCGGGAGTACAGATACGCAGTATTTT. It translates to CASSVGTSGSTDTQYF.

The chain employs TRBV15 and TRBJ1-4; D remains ambiguous. The CDR3 has 15 amino acids. Per the germline V gene, CDR1 is LNHNV and CDR2 is YYDKDF (reference sequence). The V end was cut by 0 bases, the J end by 4 bases, with 9 bases between. The CDR3 here is CATSREYSNNEKLFF. In DNA form, the CDR3 reads TGTGCCACCAGCAGAGAATACAGCAATAATGAAAAACTGTTTTTT.

The DNA of the CDR3 is TGTGCCAGCAGCGGGCTAACCAGCAATGAGCAGTTCTTC. Translated, it gives CASSGLTSNEQFF. This chain joins TRBV11-2 and TRBJ2-1; D call uncertain. V lost 5 bases, J lost 6 bases, and 11 bases lay in between. In germline, CDR1 is SGHAT, CDR2 FQNNGV. The CDR3 runs 13 residues.

The chain employs TRBV5-1 and TRBJ1-5; 9 nucleotides line up with TRBD1. Germline assignment: CDR1 SGHRS and CDR2 YFSETQ. This CDR3 region has 14 residues. The J segment lost 5 bases and the V segment lost 2 bases, leaving 2 bases of the junction unmatched. As DNA, the CDR3 is TGCGCCAGCAGCTTAACAGGGGGCCATCAGCCCCAGCATTTT. As protein: CASSLTGGHQPQHF.

In its sample, this clone was seen once. The chain joins TRBV28 to TRBJ2-2; perhaps TRBD2 as D (5 bases). The length of the CDR3 is 16 residues. V shed 6 bases and J shed 10 bases, with 24 bases lying between them. Germline-derived CDR1 and CDR2 are MDHEN and SYDVKM. In DNA form, the CDR3 reads TGTGCCAGCAGCAAACTACGGGAAGGTTCGAAGTCGGAGCTGTTTTTT. It translates to CASSKLREGSKSELFF.

The chain's CDR3 is CASSHGPAGFYEQYF. DNA of the CDR3: TGTGCCAGCAGCCATGGTCCAGCGGGATTCTACGAGCAGTACTTC. This rearrangement joins TRBV7-8 to TRBJ2-7; 7 bases match TRBD2. The junction had 10 bases not matched to a gene; V was cut back by 5 bases and J by 3 bases. This CDR3 spans 15 amino acids. The germline CDR1 and CDR2 sequences are SGHVS and FQNEAQ.

V usage is TRBV5-1 and J usage is TRBJ2-5; D uncertain. Trimming removed 5 bases at V and 1 base at J, with 3 bases between. The CDR3 spans 11 residues. The germline CDR1 and CDR2 sequences are SGHRS and YFSETQ. CDR3 DNA: TGCGCCAGCAGACTCCAAGAGACCCAGTACTTC. Amino acid sequence: CASRLQETQYF.

This chain joins TRBV6-6 and TRBJ1-4; D gene unclear. The CDR3 has 13 amino acids. Germline V lookup: CDR1 MNHNY, CDR2 SVGAGI (reference sequence). Deletions cut 2 bases from V and 5 bases from J, with 6 bases between. The CDR3 region has the DNA TGTGCCAGCAGTTACGGTGGCAATGAAAAACTGTTTTTT. It codes for CASSYGGNEKLFF.

The rearrangement links TRBV6-5 to TRBJ1-2; 7 bases line up with TRBD1. Germline V gives CDR1 MNHEY, CDR2 SVGAGI. The trim removed 9 bases at V and 5 bases at J, leaving 15 bases unmatched. This CDR3 has 15 residues. The CDR3 loop is CASLISAGTAYGYTF. As DNA, the CDR3 is TGTGCCAGTCTCATTTCGGCCGGGACAGCTTATGGCTACACCTTC.

This sequence joins TRBV30 and TRBJ2-1; 8 bases are shared with TRBD2. The CDR3 has 12 residues. CDR1 is GTSNPN and CDR2 is SVGIG in the germline V gene (reference sequence). J gave up 10 bases and V 4 bases, and 6 bases lay outside the gene matches. The CDR3 sequence: CAWTLLAGEQFF. The CDR3 bases are TGTGCCTGGACCCTCTTAGCGGGGGAGCAGTTCTTC.

J is TRBJ2-6 and V is TRBV6-1, with 8 bases identical to TRBD1. Per the germline V gene, CDR1 is MNHNS and CDR2 is SASEGT. This CDR3 is built from 15 residues. The trim removed 4 bases at V and 2 bases at J, leaving 1 base unmatched. CDR3 nucleotide sequence: TGTGCCAGCAGTGCACAGGGGGCTGGGGCCAACGTCCTGACTTTC. Residues: CASSAQGAGANVLTF.

This sequence joins TRBV6-6 and TRBJ2-2; a possible D gene is TRBD2 (5 bases). V was shortened by 0 bases and J by 7 bases, with 9 bases between the two germline ends. Per the germline V gene, CDR1 is MNHNY and CDR2 is SVGAGI (reference sequence). This CDR3 has 14 amino acids. The CDR3 nucleotides read TGTGCCAGCAGTTACTCTGCTAGCCTCGGGGAGCTGTTTTTT. It yields the protein CASSYSASLGELFF.